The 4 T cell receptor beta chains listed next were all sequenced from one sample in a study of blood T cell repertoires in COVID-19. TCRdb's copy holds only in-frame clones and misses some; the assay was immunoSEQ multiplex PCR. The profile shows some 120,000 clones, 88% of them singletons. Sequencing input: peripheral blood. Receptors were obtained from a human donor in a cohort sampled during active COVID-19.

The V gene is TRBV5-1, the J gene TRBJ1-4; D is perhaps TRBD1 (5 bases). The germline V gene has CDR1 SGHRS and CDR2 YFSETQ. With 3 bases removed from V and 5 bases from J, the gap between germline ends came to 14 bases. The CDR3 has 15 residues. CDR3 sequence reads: CASSSVGGANEKLFF. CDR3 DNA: TGCGCCAGCAGCTCAGTGGGGGGAGCGAATGAAAAACTGTTTTTT.

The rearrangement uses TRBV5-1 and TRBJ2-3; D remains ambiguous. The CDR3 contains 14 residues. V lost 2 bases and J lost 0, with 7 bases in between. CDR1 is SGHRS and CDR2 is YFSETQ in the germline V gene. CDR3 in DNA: TGCGCCAGCAGCTTCGACACAAGCACAGATACGCAGTATTTT. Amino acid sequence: CASSFDTSTDTQYF.

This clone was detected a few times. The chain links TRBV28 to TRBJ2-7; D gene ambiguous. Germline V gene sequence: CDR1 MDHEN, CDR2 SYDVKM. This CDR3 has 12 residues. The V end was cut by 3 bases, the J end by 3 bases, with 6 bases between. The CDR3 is CASSFFGYEQYF. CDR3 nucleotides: TGTGCCAGCAGTTTTTTCGGCTACGAGCAGTACTTC. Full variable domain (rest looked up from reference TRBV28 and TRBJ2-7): DVKVTQSSRYLVKRTGEKVFLECVQDMDHENMFWYRQDPGLGLRLIYFSYDVKMKEKGDIPEGYSVSREKKERFSLILESASTNQTSMYLCASSFFGYEQYFGPGTRLTVT.

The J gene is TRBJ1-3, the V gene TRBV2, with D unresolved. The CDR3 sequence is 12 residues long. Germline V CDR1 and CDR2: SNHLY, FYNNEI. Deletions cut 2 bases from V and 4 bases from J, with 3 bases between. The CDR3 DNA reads TGTGCCAGCAGTGAACAGGGAAACACCATATATTTT. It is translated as CASSEQGNTIYF.